The 25 T cell receptor beta chains listed next were all sequenced from one sample in a study of blood T cell repertoires in COVID-19. Data came from immunoSEQ multiplex PCR; TCRdb stores just in-frame clones and leaves some out. This sample has 52,000 or so clones, with about 83% found just once. Input material: peripheral blood. The source of these receptors is a man aged 40-55 years with acute or convalescent COVID-19.

The chain couples TRBV19 to TRBJ2-1, with 15 nucleotides matching TRBD2. Germline CDR1 is LNHDA and CDR2 is SQIVND (reference sequence). V was clipped by 6 bases and J by 6 bases; unmatched bases: 12. This CDR3 has 18 residues. CDR3 nucleotides: TGTGCCAGTAGGTCTCCGGGACTAGCGGGAGGAGTGGTCAATGAGCAGTTCTTC. Its protein product is CASRSPGLAGGVVNEQFF.

The gene calls are TRBV2 and TRBJ2-1; D might be TRBD2 (5 bases). Trimming shortened V by 7 bases and J by 2 bases, and 12 bases separated the two germline ends. The CDR3 consists of 14 residues. CDR1 is SNHLY and CDR2 is FYNNEI in the germline V gene. CDR3 nucleotide sequence: TGTGCCAGCACTCGAGAGGGAGCCTACAATGAGCAGTTCTTC. This gives the protein CASTREGAYNEQFF.

The V and J genes are TRBV5-1 and TRBJ1-3; D not certain. From germline, CDR1 is SGHRS and CDR2 YFSETQ. The CDR3 runs to 13 residues. With 0 bases removed from V and 6 bases from J, the gap between germline ends came to 7 bases. The CDR3 is CASSLEQTNTIYF. The CDR3 DNA reads as TGCGCCAGCAGCTTGGAACAGACAAACACCATATATTTT.

The chain is built from TRBV5-1 and TRBJ2-3; possible D gene TRBD2, 6 bases. Trimming left V 0 bases short and J 7 bases short, with 18 bases between. Per germline, CDR1 SGHRS and CDR2 YFSETQ. This CDR3 region has 16 residues. The CDR3 sequence: CASSLGSSGVGNTQYF. The CDR3 nucleotides read TGCGCCAGCAGCTTGGGGTCTTCGGGGGTGGGAAATACGCAGTATTTT.

The J gene is TRBJ1-1, the V gene TRBV18; D gene unclear. CDR1 and CDR2 from the germline V gene are KGHSH and LQKENI. The CDR3 is made up of 17 amino acids. Trimming left V 3 bases short and J 3 bases short, with 20 bases between. CDR3 sequence: CASSPKWGDREDTEAFF. CDR3 sequence (DNA): TGTGCCAGCTCACCTAAATGGGGAGATAGGGAGGACACTGAAGCTTTCTTT.

The chain recombines TRBV5-6 with TRBJ1-2; D is undetermined. With 7 bases removed from V and 7 bases from J, the gap between germline ends came to 14 bases. Per germline, CDR1 SGHDT and CDR2 YYEEEE. The CDR3 is 12 amino acids. DNA of the CDR3: TGTGCCAGCGACATATCGGGATTTGGCTACACCTTC. This sequence encodes CASDISGFGYTF.

This clone has just a few counts. The gene calls are TRBV30 and TRBJ1-6, with a tentative D call TRBD1 (5 bases). V lost 2 bases, J lost 7 bases, and 9 bases lay in between. Germline V CDR1 and CDR2: GTSNPN, SVGIG (reference sequence). The CDR3 consists of 13 residues. The CDR3 nucleotides read TGTGCCTGGAGTAACAGGATAAATTCACCCCTCCACTTT. Amino acid sequence: CAWSNRINSPLHF.

This chain connects TRBV30 to TRBJ2-2; D is unclear. Germline loops: CDR1 GTSNPN, CDR2 SVGIG (reference sequence). V gave up 2 bases and J gave up 1 base, with 5 bases separating them. CDR3 size: 13 residues. CDR3 sequence: CAWSQLNTGELFF. In nucleotides, the CDR3 is TGTGCCTGGAGTCAATTGAACACCGGGGAGCTGTTTTTT.

This chain links TRBV24-1 with TRBJ1-1; D is perhaps TRBD1 (6 bases). Deletions cut 4 bases from V and 1 base from J, with 18 bases between. Germline V gene sequence: CDR1 KGHDR, CDR2 SFDVKD. The CDR3 totals 17 residues. This CDR3 is CATSDFGGLRRNTEAFF. The CDR3 DNA sequence: TGTGCCACCAGTGACTTCGGGGGGCTAAGGCGGAACACTGAAGCTTTCTTT.

A single count supports this clone. V and J are TRBV12-5 and TRBJ2-1; 8 bases are shared with TRBD2. Trimming took 5 bases from V and 4 from J; bases not matched to a gene: 7. The CDR3 sequence is 15 residues long. Germline V lookup: CDR1 LGHNT, CDR2 FRNRAP. The CDR3 sequence: CASGLSGRDYNEQFF. The CDR3 coding sequence is TGTGCTAGTGGTCTGAGCGGGAGAGATTACAATGAGCAGTTCTTC.

This clone is termed medium-sized. CDR3 sequence: CASSEAGPEPQHF. The DNA for the CDR3 is TGTGCCAGCAGTGAAGCGGGCCCTGAGCCCCAGCATTTT. The chain recombines TRBV2 with TRBJ1-5; D is undetermined. The germline V gene encodes CDR1 SNHLY and CDR2 FYNNEI. Trimming removed 0 bases from V and 8 bases from J, with 8 bases in between. The CDR3 consists of 13 residues.

The rearrangement links TRBV6-4 to TRBJ1-1; D is possibly TRBD1 (5 bases). The length of the CDR3 is 17 residues. From germline, CDR1 is MRHNA and CDR2 SNTAGT. Deletions cut 2 bases from V and 0 bases from J, with 16 bases between. The CDR3 DNA reads as TGTGCCAGCAGTGACCCCTGGGGTGGGGCCATGAACACTGAAGCTTTCTTT. Its protein is CASSDPWGGAMNTEAFF.

This clone was found a few times. The V and J genes are TRBV6-5 and TRBJ1-1; D uncertain. CDR1 and CDR2 from the germline V gene are MNHEY and SVGAGI. The V end lost 8 bases, the J end lost 1 base, and 11 bases lay between the germline ends. The CDR3 is 13 residues long. CDR3 in amino acids: CASQISPNTEAFF. CDR3 DNA sequence: TGTGCCAGCCAAATTTCCCCGAACACTGAAGCTTTCTTT.

This chain connects TRBV7-9 to TRBJ2-1; 10 bases are a match to TRBD2. Germline CDR1 reads SEHNR; CDR2 reads FQNEAQ (reference sequence). This CDR3 region has 16 residues. The V gene end was trimmed by 4 bases and the J gene end by 4 bases; junction bases not matched to a gene: 7. The CDR3 here is CASSSLAGSQYNEQFF. CDR3 in DNA: TGTGCCAGCAGCTCACTAGCGGGATCACAATACAATGAGCAGTTCTTC.

This chain joins TRBV5-1 and TRBJ2-3, with a weak D call TRBD1 (5 bases). Between the trimmed V and J ends, which lost 1 base and 5 bases, there was a span of 8 bases. Germline V gives CDR1 SGHRS, CDR2 YFSETQ. CDR3 size: 13 residues. CDR3 loop: CASSLSQGDTQYF. The CDR3 DNA is TGCGCCAGCAGCTTGAGTCAGGGAGATACGCAGTATTTT.

This clone was seen a few times. V gene TRBV11-3 combines with J gene TRBJ2-1; 7 bases match TRBD2. V shed 5 bases, J shed 4 bases, and the junction held 8 bases outside the gene matches. Germline values: CDR1 SGHNT, CDR2 YENEEA. The CDR3 has 15 residues. The CDR3 coding sequence is TGTGCCAGCAGCGTAAGCGGGACGTCTTACAATGAGCAGTTCTTC. This gives the protein CASSVSGTSYNEQFF.

The rearrangement uses TRBV3-1 (or the pseudogene TRBV3-2) and TRBJ1-1; D might be TRBD1 (5 bases). In germline, CDR1 is LGHDT, CDR2 YNNKEL (reference sequence). V was cut by 4 bases and J by 6 bases, with 15 bases left in between. The CDR3 is made up of 14 amino acids. The CDR3 loop reads CASSPHGGTAEAFF. Here the CDR3 DNA reads TGTGCCAGCAGCCCCCACGGGGGTACCGCTGAAGCTTTCTTT.

This rearrangement joins TRBV7-8 to TRBJ2-7; D possibly corresponds to TRBD1 (6 bases). Trimming left V 4 bases short and J 3 bases short, with 13 bases between. Looked up from germline, CDR1 is SGHVS and CDR2 is FQNEAQ. CDR3 length: 14 amino acids. The CDR3 loop is CASSSPDRGYEQYF. The CDR3 bases are TGTGCCAGCAGCTCGCCGGACAGAGGCTACGAGCAGTACTTC.

This chain connects TRBV7-8 to TRBJ1-2; TRBD1 aligns across 7 bases. Germline CDR1 SGHVS, CDR2 FQNEAQ. Unmatched junction bases numbered 16, after V lost 4 bases and J lost 8 bases. The CDR3 spans 16 residues. The CDR3 sequence: CASSSQSIGGAGGYTF. DNA for the CDR3: TGTGCCAGCAGCTCACAATCAATAGGGGGCGCAGGCGGCTACACCTTC.

The chain joins TRBV19 to TRBJ2-7, with 9 bases matching TRBD2. In germline, CDR1 is LNHDA, CDR2 SQIVND (reference sequence). Trimming cost V 4 bases and J 2 bases; bases outside gene matches: 3. The CDR3 covers 14 residues. Written as DNA, the CDR3 is TGTGCCAGTAGTAAGCTAGCGGGACCCTACGAGCAGTACTTC. Its protein product is CASSKLAGPYEQYF.

The chain uses TRBV18 and TRBJ2-3, with D perhaps TRBD1 (6 bases). CDR1 is KGHSH and CDR2 is LQKENI in the germline V gene. V was cut by 3 bases and J by 2 bases, with 12 bases left in between. CDR3 length: 15 residues. Here the CDR3 reads CASSPNGQYTDTQYF. The CDR3 nucleotides are TGTGCCAGCTCACCCAACGGACAGTACACAGATACGCAGTATTTT.

Worth noting for this clone: The identical CDR3 is also encoded by other nucleotide sequences in the sample. V usage is TRBV6-5 and J usage is TRBJ1-5; TRBD1 matches at 7 bases. Looked up from germline, CDR1 is MNHEY and CDR2 is SVGAGI. With V trimmed by 5 bases and J by 1 base, 5 bases remained unmatched. The CDR3 spans 15 residues. Here the CDR3 reads CASSRDRASNQPQHF. The DNA of the CDR3 is TGTGCCAGCAGTCGAGACAGGGCGAGCAATCAGCCCCAGCATTTT.

The J gene is TRBJ1-1, the V gene TRBV4-2; 9 bases map to TRBD1. Germline assignment: CDR1 LGHNA and CDR2 YNFKEQ. The V segment lost 1 base and the J segment 11 bases; nucleotides outside the gene matches: 8. The CDR3 length is 14 residues. The CDR3 nucleotides read TGTGCCAGCAGCCAAGCGGTACCGGGACAGGGTGCTTTCTTT. This codes for CASSQAVPGQGAFF.

V gene TRBV5-6 combines with J gene TRBJ2-1; D unclear. The CDR3 length is 13 residues. Germline V lookup: CDR1 SGHDT, CDR2 YYEEEE. Between the trimmed V and J ends, which lost 2 bases and 6 bases, there was a span of 9 bases. CDR3 region: CASSFGRSNEQFF. The CDR3 region has the DNA TGTGCCAGCAGCTTTGGCAGGTCCAATGAGCAGTTCTTC.

V usage is TRBV7-7 and J usage is TRBJ1-3; D is unclear. The CDR3 runs 13 residues. The germline CDR1 and CDR2 sequences are SSHAT and FNYEAQ (reference sequence). Trimming took off 4 bases at V and 0 bases at J, with 4 bases between the two ends. CDR3 region: CASSSSSGNTIYF. The CDR3 coding sequence is TGTGCCAGCAGCTCGAGCTCTGGAAACACCATATATTTT.